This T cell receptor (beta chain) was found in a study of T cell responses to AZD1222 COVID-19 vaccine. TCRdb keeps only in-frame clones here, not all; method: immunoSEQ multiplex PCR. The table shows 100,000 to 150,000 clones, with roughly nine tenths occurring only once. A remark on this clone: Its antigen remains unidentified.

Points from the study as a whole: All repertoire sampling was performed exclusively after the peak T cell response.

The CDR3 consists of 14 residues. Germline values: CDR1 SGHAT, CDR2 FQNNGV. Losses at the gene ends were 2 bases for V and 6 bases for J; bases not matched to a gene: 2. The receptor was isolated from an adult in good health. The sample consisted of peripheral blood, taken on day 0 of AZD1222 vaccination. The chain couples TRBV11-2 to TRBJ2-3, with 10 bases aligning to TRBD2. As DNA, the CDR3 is TGTGCCAGCAGCTTAAGCGGGGGGGCCGATACGCAGTATTTT. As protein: CASSLSGGADTQYF.